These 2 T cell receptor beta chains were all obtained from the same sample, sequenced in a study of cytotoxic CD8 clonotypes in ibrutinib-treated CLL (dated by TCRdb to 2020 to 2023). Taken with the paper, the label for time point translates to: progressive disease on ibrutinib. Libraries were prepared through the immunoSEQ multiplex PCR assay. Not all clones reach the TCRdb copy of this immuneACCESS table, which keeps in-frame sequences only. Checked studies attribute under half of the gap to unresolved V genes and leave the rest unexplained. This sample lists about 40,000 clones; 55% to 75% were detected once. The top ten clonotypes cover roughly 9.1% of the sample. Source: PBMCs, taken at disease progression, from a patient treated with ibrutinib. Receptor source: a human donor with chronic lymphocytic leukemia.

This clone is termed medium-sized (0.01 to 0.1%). The CDR3 coding sequence is TGCGCCAGCAGTCAATCCTTGAGGGAGGGGCTGAACACTGAAGCTTTCTTT. The encoded protein is CASSQSLREGLNTEAFF. The chain carries TRBV23-1 and TRBJ1-1; tentatively, D is TRBD1 (5 bases). TRBV23-1 is treated as an ORF (open reading frame) with a function not yet certain. The CDR3 has 17 residues. V was trimmed by 0 bases and J by 0 bases, leaving 14 bases between them.

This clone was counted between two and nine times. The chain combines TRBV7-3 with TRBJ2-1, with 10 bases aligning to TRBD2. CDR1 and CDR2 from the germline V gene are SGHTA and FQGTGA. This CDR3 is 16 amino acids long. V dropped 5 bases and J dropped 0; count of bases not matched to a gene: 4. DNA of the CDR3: TGTGCCAGCAGCCCTACTAGCGGGAACTCCTACAATGAGCAGTTCTTC. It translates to CASSPTSGNSYNEQFF.